One sample yielded the 19 T cell receptor beta chains listed below, sequenced in a study of cytomegalovirus exposure and HLA in healthy donors (TCRdb year 2017). The library was generated by the immunoSEQ multiplex PCR assay. TCRdb obtained this table from immuneACCESS and retained in-frame rearrangements with V and J assigned. These tables miss some clones; where compared with another copy, unresolved V genes account for less than half of the shortfall, and the remainder is unexplained. The sample table contains about 170,000 clones; only one count was recorded for about 83% of them. The ten biggest clones cover 1.4% of the sample. Sequencing was performed on PBMCs. Receptors originate from a woman aged 25 to 39 in good health and CMV-seronegative.

V usage is TRBV19 and J usage is TRBJ1-1; possible D gene TRBD1, 5 bases. CDR1 LNHDA and CDR2 SQIVND come from the germline V gene (reference sequence). CDR3 length equals 14 residues. With 4 bases removed from V and 3 bases from J, the gap between germline ends came to 12 bases. The CDR3 region is CASSTRVLDTEAFF. CDR3 nucleotide sequence: TGTGCCAGTAGTACCAGGGTTCTCGACACTGAAGCTTTCTTT. The complete variable domain, with remaining parts taken from reference TRBV19 and TRBJ1-1, reads DGGITQSPKYLFRKEGQNVTLSCEQNLNHDAMYWYRQDPGQGLRLIYYSQIVNDFQKGDIAEGYSVSREKKESFPLTVTSAQKNPTAFYLCASSTRVLDTEAFFGQGTRLTVV.

The chain couples TRBV7-8 to TRBJ2-2; 13 bases are shared with TRBD2. The germline V gene encodes CDR1 SGHVS and CDR2 FQNEAQ. Trimming removed 5 bases from V and 0 bases from J; junction bases left unmatched: 9. The CDR3 covers 19 residues. The DNA of the CDR3 is TGTGCCAGCAGCAAACTAGCGGGGGGGTTCCTCGCGAACACCGGGGAGCTGTTTTTT. The encoded protein is CASSKLAGGFLANTGELFF. Drawing the rest from reference TRBV7-8 and TRBJ2-2, the complete variable domain is GAGVSQSPRYKVAKRGQDVALRCDPISGHVSLFWYQQALGQGPEFLTYFQNEAQLDKSGLPSDRFFAERPEGSVSTLKIQRTQQEDSAVYLCASSKLAGGFLANTGELFFGEGSRLTVL.

The chain links TRBV25-1 to TRBJ2-1; D may be TRBD2 (6 bases). The germline V and J ends were trimmed by 3 bases and 7 bases, with 19 bases remaining between them. CDR3 length: 16 residues. The germline CDR1 and CDR2 sequences are MGHDK and SYGVNS. For the CDR3, the DNA is TGTGCCAGCAGTGAGGGGATGGAGGGGTCCAGAAATGAGCAGTTCTTC. Its translation: CASSEGMEGSRNEQFF.

This rearrangement joins TRBV5-1 to TRBJ1-1; D is uncertain. Trimming left V 5 bases short and J 0 bases short, with 14 bases between. Germline V gene sequence: CDR1 SGHRS, CDR2 YFSETQ. This CDR3 is 15 amino acids long. As DNA, the CDR3 is TGCGCCAGCAGAGCCCCAGGTCAGTTGAACACTGAAGCTTTCTTT. Translating it yields CASRAPGQLNTEAFF.

This chain connects TRBV4-1 to TRBJ2-3; D gene uncertain. The CDR3 consists of 17 residues. CDR1 and CDR2 from the germline V gene are MGHRA and YSYEKL. The V end lost 1 base, the J end lost 4 bases, and 18 bases lay between the germline ends. The CDR3 DNA reads TGCGCCAGCAGCCAAGTAACCCAAGACCTAGAGTCAGATACGCAGTATTTT. Residues: CASSQVTQDLESDTQYF.

V and J are TRBV18 and TRBJ1-5, with TRBD1 matching 7 bases. Germline CDR1 and CDR2: KGHSH and LQKENI. The CDR3 runs 13 residues. V lost 5 bases and J lost 6; bases outside the gene matches: 4. As DNA, the CDR3 is TGTGCCAGCTCAGCGGACAGGCTTCAGCCCCAGCATTTT. Protein sequence: CASSADRLQPQHF.

The chain has TRBV10-2 and TRBJ1-5; maybe TRBD1 (6 bases). The V gene's germline CDR1 is WSHSY and CDR2 SAAADI. The V gene lost 3 bases and the J gene lost 7 bases, with 7 bases spanning the gap. The CDR3 runs to 12 residues. In DNA, the CDR3 is TGCGCCAGCAGTGAAGGGGGACAGCCCCAGCATTTT. Its protein is CASSEGGQPQHF.

CDR3 DNA: TGTGCCAGCAGAACTACGACCGTTAGCGACATGAGCTACAATGAGCAGTTCTTC. This encodes CASRTTTVSDMSYNEQFF. This chain joins TRBV7-9 and TRBJ2-1; TRBD2 might be the D (5 bases). Per the germline V gene, CDR1 is SEHNR and CDR2 is FQNEAQ (reference sequence). Trimming shortened V by 6 bases and J by 3 bases, and 24 bases separated the two germline ends. CDR3 length: 18 residues.

The chain joins TRBV6-1 to TRBJ1-5; unclear D gene. V lost 0 bases and J 4 bases, leaving 10 bases between the germline ends. The CDR3 covers 15 residues. Germline assignment: CDR1 MNHNS and CDR2 SASEGT. The CDR3: CASSEATPGNQPQHF. CDR3 nucleotide sequence: TGTGCCAGCAGTGAAGCGACACCTGGGAATCAGCCCCAGCATTTT.

The chain joins TRBV9 to TRBJ2-6; D not resolved. CDR3 length: 15 amino acids. Germline assignment: CDR1 SGDLS and CDR2 YYNGEE. Trimming cost V 0 bases and J 0 bases, with 4 bases left between them. The CDR3 DNA follows: TGTGCCAGCAGCGTAGGTAGCTCTGGGGCCAACGTCCTGACTTTC. It yields the protein CASSVGSSGANVLTF. Full variable domain (rest looked up from reference TRBV9 and TRBJ2-6): DSGVTQTPKHLITATGQRVTLRCSPRSGDLSVYWYQQSLDQGLQFLIQYYNGEERAKGNILERFSAQQFPDLHSELNLSSLELGDSALYFCASSVGSSGANVLTFGAGSRLTVL.

This chain joins TRBV2 and TRBJ2-1; D is perhaps TRBD2 (7 bases). Trimming left V 1 base short and J 8 bases short, with 15 bases between. CDR3 size: 15 residues. The germline V gene encodes CDR1 SNHLY and CDR2 FYNNEI. The CDR3 region is CASSEDNLGGDEQFF. The CDR3 DNA reads TGTGCCAGCAGTGAAGACAATCTAGGGGGGGATGAGCAGTTCTTC.

The chain recombines TRBV27 with TRBJ1-5; a possible D gene is TRBD1 (5 bases). V was trimmed by 5 bases and J by 0 bases, leaving 17 bases between them. Germline CDR1 reads MNHEY; CDR2 reads SMNVEV (reference sequence). The CDR3 has 17 residues. This chain's CDR3 is CASSRTRASGSNQPQHF. DNA of the CDR3: TGTGCCAGCAGTCGGACCAGGGCCTCCGGTAGCAATCAGCCCCAGCATTTT.

The V gene is TRBV7-2, the J gene TRBJ1-1, with TRBD1 matching 8 bases. Germline CDR1 SGHTA, CDR2 FQGNSA. The CDR3 is made up of 14 amino acids. V lost 5 bases to trimming and J lost 5 bases; unmatched junction nucleotides: 7. The DNA for the CDR3 is TGTGCCAGCAGCCCCTGGACAGGGAGTACTGAAGCTTTCTTT. This codes for CASSPWTGSTEAFF.

In its sample, this clone was seen a few times. J is TRBJ1-4 and V is TRBV6-1; 11 bases map to TRBD1. V trimming: 2 bases; J trimming: 8 bases; junction bases outside the gene matches: 4. The germline V gene has CDR1 MNHNS and CDR2 SASEGT. The CDR3 loop spans 15 amino acids. The chain's CDR3 is CASSERTGGVEKLFF. The DNA of the CDR3 is TGTGCCAGCAGTGAAAGGACAGGGGGCGTCGAAAAACTGTTTTTT.

For the CDR3, the DNA is TGTGCCAGCAACCACGATAGCGGGAGGTACCAAGAGACCCAGTACTTC. Protein product: CASNHDSGRYQETQYF. The V and J genes are TRBV7-8 and TRBJ2-5; 10 nucleotides agree with TRBD2. V lost 7 bases to trimming and J lost 0 bases; unmatched junction nucleotides: 8. CDR3 size: 16 residues. Germline V gives CDR1 SGHVS, CDR2 FQNEAQ.

This clone was seen only a few times. The chain combines TRBV14 with TRBJ1-2, with D unclear. Germline V gives CDR1 SGHDN, CDR2 FVKESK. The V end lost 5 bases, the J end lost 7 bases, and 14 bases lay between the germline ends. CDR3 length: 13 residues. CDR3 amino acids: CASSELGRSGYTF. The CDR3 DNA reads as TGTGCCAGCAGCGAACTCGGGAGGTCTGGCTACACCTTC.

The V and J genes are TRBV10-2 and TRBJ2-1, with 9 bases aligning to TRBD1. Per the germline V gene, CDR1 is WSHSY and CDR2 is SAAADI. This CDR3 region has 13 residues. The junction had 4 bases not matched to a gene; V was cut back by 10 bases and J by 3 bases. CDR3 amino acids: CATGTGHYNEQFF. The CDR3 nucleotides are TGCGCCACTGGGACAGGGCACTACAATGAGCAGTTCTTC.

The J gene is TRBJ1-2, the V gene TRBV4-2, with D unresolved. The germline V and J ends were trimmed by 0 bases and 7 bases, with 6 bases remaining between them. Germline V gene sequence: CDR1 LGHNA, CDR2 YNFKEQ. The CDR3 consists of 12 residues. CDR3 protein: CASSQDTGGYTF. Written as DNA, the CDR3 is TGTGCCAGCAGCCAAGATACGGGTGGCTACACCTTC.

The rearrangement uses TRBV6-1 and TRBJ2-7; TRBD2 is a possible D gene (5 bases). CDR3 length: 14 amino acids. The V gene's germline CDR1 is MNHNS and CDR2 SASEGT. V lost 2 bases and J lost 2, with 10 bases in between. CDR3 sequence reads: CASSEWSGTYEQYF. As DNA, the CDR3 is TGTGCCAGCAGTGAATGGTCGGGGACCTACGAGCAGTACTTC.